These T cell receptor beta chains were read from a single sample in a study of CD8+CD57+ T cells in acquired aplastic anemia. MiXCR was run by TCRdb on the reads, yielding one entry per CDR3 protein. The sample has 160,000 or so distinct CDR3 sequences, less than 60% seen once; the top ten hold over 0.95%. The sequenced material came from sorted CD4+, CD8+, or CD8+CD57+ T cells (not recorded which) from PBMCs. Receptors were obtained from a human donor with aplastic anemia. CDR3s include the opening cysteine and the closing phenylalanine or tryptophan. The D gene is left open where the match is weak. Clone size is stated in some rows and not others, as once, few, many or a class when expanded.

V gene	J gene	D gene	clone size	CDR3 protein	CDR3 DNA
TRBV18	TRBJ1-1	TRBD1	.	CASSRSGQATEASF	TGTGCCAGCTCACGCTCGGGACAGGCTACTGAAGCTTCCTTT
TRBV11-2	TRBJ1-6	.	many	CASSPRSYNSPLHF	TGTGCCAGCAGTCCAAGATCCTATAATTCACCCCTCCACTTT
TRBV27	TRBJ2-5	.	few	CASSLSSAVLTQYF	TGTGCCAGCAGTTTATCGTCAGCGGTTTTGACCCAGTACTTC
TRBV24-1	TRBJ2-7	TRBD1	few	CATSDFYPGTGRTPQWEEQYF	TGTGCCACCAGTGATTTCTACCCCGGGACAGGTCGTACCCCGCAGTGGGAAGAGCAGTACTTC
TRBV12-3/TRBV12-4	TRBJ2-2	.	.	CASRQVGTGELFF	TGTGCCAGCAGGCAGGTAGGAACCGGGGAGCTGTTTTTT
TRBV20-1	TRBJ2-7	TRBD2	many	CSARDPRTGLAGVHEQYF	TGCAGTGCTAGAGATCCCAGAACGGGACTAGCGGGGGTCCACGAGCAGTACTTC
TRBV2	TRBJ1-6	.	.	CAKQGSSSPLHF	TGTGCCAAACAGGGATCTAGTTCACCCCTCCACTTT
TRBV10-3	TRBJ1-1	.	many	CATQGEVGTEAFF	TGTGCCACCCAAGGGGAGGTCGGCACTGAAGCTTTCTTT
TRBV7-2	TRBJ1-1	TRBD1	many	CASRPTGRRSGAFF	TGTGCCAGCAGACCGACAGGGAGGCGGTCAGGAGCTTTCTTT
TRBV20-1	TRBJ2-3	TRBD1	many	CSAGTGGSTDTQYF	TGCAGTGCTGGGACAGGGGGCTCCACAGATACGCAGTATTTT
TRBV10-3	TRBJ1-6	.	many	CAIRPGDGHNSPLHF	TGTGCCATCAGGCCAGGGGACGGCCATAATTCACCCCTCCACTTT
TRBV20-1	TRBJ2-1	TRBD2	.	CSARTSGGLNNEQFF	TGCAGTGCTAGGACTAGCGGGGGGCTGAACAATGAGCAGTTCTTC
TRBV20-1	TRBJ2-7	TRBD1	.	CSARYRGQGEQYF	TGCAGTGCTAGATACAGGGGGCAAGGCGAGCAGTACTTC
TRBV7-2	TRBJ2-5	TRBD2	.	CASSLRAQRGQETQYF	TGTGCCAGCAGCTTACGGGCCCAGCGGGGCCAAGAGACCCAGTACTTC
TRBV20-1	TRBJ2-1	TRBD2	.	CSARDGGRVYNEQFF	TGCAGTGCTAGAGATGGCGGGAGGGTCTACAATGAGCAGTTCTTC
TRBV5-1	TRBJ2-7	.	many	CASSLVMADYEQYF	TGCGCCAGCAGCTTGGTTATGGCAGACTACGAGCAGTACTTC